These 26 T cell receptor beta chains were all obtained from the same sample, sequenced in a study of blood T cells in healthy people across ages. Using a J-beta primer mix together with a sample-barcoded 5' primer, a second PCR was run for roughly 6 to 12 cycles. In TCRdb, the 5' RACE reads were re-called with MiXCR into one record per CDR3 protein. This sample has roughly 800,000 distinct CDR3 sequences, with 53% found just once. Material for sequencing was blood. These receptors were obtained from a man older than 75 in good health.

The chain recombines TRBV2 with TRBJ2-5; 10 nucleotides agree with TRBD2. Germline CDR1 reads SNHLY; CDR2 reads FYNNEI. With V trimmed by 8 bases and J by 10 bases, 16 bases remained unmatched. This CDR3 comprises 15 residues. The DNA for the CDR3 is TGTGCCAGCGTGACAAAGGGGGGACTAGCGTATGACCAGTACTTC. The encoded protein is CASVTKGGLAYDQYF.

The rearrangement uses TRBV20-1 and TRBJ2-5, with 10 bases fitting TRBD2. Germline-derived CDR1 and CDR2 are DFQATT and SNEGSKA (reference sequence). The CDR3 sequence is 15 residues long. V shed 6 bases and J 5 bases; nucleotides not matched to a gene: 12. The CDR3 spells CSATGLARDLETQYF. CDR3 coding DNA: TGCAGTGCAACGGGACTAGCGAGAGATCTGGAGACCCAGTACTTC.

The genes are TRBV20-1 and TRBJ2-1; unclear D gene. Trimming took off 3 bases at V and 0 bases at J, with 15 bases between the two ends. This CDR3 is built from 16 residues. Germline-derived CDR1 and CDR2 are DFQATT and SNEGSKA (reference sequence). The CDR3 coding sequence is TGCAGTGCTAGTGTGAGGACCGCGACCTCCTACAATGAGCAGTTCTTC. It is translated as CSASVRTATSYNEQFF.

This clonotype came up a few times. The chain carries TRBV10-2 and TRBJ1-2; unclear D gene. Trimming pared 3 bases from V and 4 bases from J, leaving 12 bases between. Germline CDR1 reads WSHSY; CDR2 reads SAAADI. The CDR3 consists of 14 residues. The CDR3 is CASSDHGSAYGYTF. In nucleotides, the CDR3 is TGCGCCAGCAGTGACCACGGCTCGGCCTATGGCTACACCTTC.

The CDR3 is CASSPGHPSTNEKLFF. The CDR3 nucleotides are TGTGCCAGCTCGCCCGGACACCCGTCAACTAATGAAAAACTGTTTTTT. The rearrangement uses TRBV18 and TRBJ1-4, with D tentatively TRBD1 (5 bases). The CDR3 sequence is 16 residues long. The ends were cut back, 6 bases at V and 0 bases at J, with 14 bases in the middle. The germline V gene encodes CDR1 KGHSH and CDR2 LQKENI. Full variable domain (rest looked up from reference TRBV18 and TRBJ1-4): NAGVMQNPRHLVRRRGQEARLRCSPMKGHSHVYWYRQLPEEGLKFMVYLQKENIIDESGMPKERFSAEFPKEGPSILRIQQVVRGDSAAYFCASSPGHPSTNEKLFFGSGTQLSVL.

This clonotype has just a few counts. This chain joins TRBV24-1 and TRBJ2-4; 15 bases are a match to TRBD2. The J call may be faulty, since TRBJ2-5 better matches the DNA end. This CDR3 has 14 residues. Germline V CDR1 and CDR2: KGHDR, SFDVKD. CDR3 region: CATGLAGGPETQYF. DNA of the CDR3: TGTGCCACCGGACTAGCGGGAGGGCCAGAGACCCAGTACTTC.

The chain couples TRBV29-1 to TRBJ2-7; D ambiguous. CDR1 and CDR2 from the germline V gene are SQVTM and ANQGSEA. Trimming removed 4 bases at V and 2 bases at J, with 9 bases between. The CDR3 is 12 amino acids. The CDR3 DNA follows: TGCAGCGTTGCTGAGGCTACCTACGAGCAGTACTTC. This encodes CSVAEATYEQYF.

This clonotype was seen a single time. J is TRBJ2-1 and V is TRBV25-1; 9 nucleotides match TRBD1. The CDR3 has 15 amino acids. Trimming at V came to 1 base and at J to 4 bases, leaving 2 bases not matched to a gene. The germline gives CDR1 MGHDK, CDR2 SYGVNS. The CDR3 loop is CASSESGQGYNEQFF. The CDR3 bases are TGTGCCAGCAGTGAATCCGGACAGGGGTACAATGAGCAGTTCTTC.

This clonotype was observed at least ten times. V and J are TRBV29-1 and TRBJ1-2; possible D gene TRBD1, 6 bases. Germline V gives CDR1 SQVTM, CDR2 ANQGSEA. There are 13 residues in the CDR3. V was cut by 0 bases and J by 8 bases, with 13 bases left in between. CDR3 sequence (DNA): TGCAGCGTTGAAGAGATCACAGGGAAGGGCTACACCTTC. Encoded protein: CSVEEITGKGYTF. Full variable domain (rest looked up from reference TRBV29-1 and TRBJ1-2): SAVISQKPSRDICQRGTSLTIQCQVDSQVTMMFWYRQQPGQSLTLIATANQGSEATYESGFVIDKFPISRPNLTFSTLTVSNMSPEDSSIYLCSVEEITGKGYTFGSGTRLTVV.

This chain connects TRBV7-2 to TRBJ2-3; possibly TRBD1 for D (6 bases). V lost 1 base to trimming and J lost 14 bases, with 19 bases between them. Per germline, CDR1 SGHTA and CDR2 FQGNSA. The CDR3 has 14 residues. CDR3 region: CASSLGWTDRDVYF. The DNA of the CDR3 is TGTGCCAGCAGCTTAGGATGGACAGACAGAGACGTGTATTTT.

The gene calls are TRBV27 and TRBJ2-1; maybe TRBD2 (7 bases). V lost 4 bases and J 9 bases, leaving 22 bases between the germline ends. This CDR3 is 16 amino acids long. Germline values: CDR1 MNHEY, CDR2 SMNVEV (reference sequence). The CDR3 loop reads CASSSRGAGDPTEQFF. Here the CDR3 DNA reads TGTGCCAGCAGTTCCCGGGGGGCGGGAGATCCCACTGAGCAGTTCTTC.

This chain links TRBV24-1 with TRBJ2-5; a possible D gene is TRBD1 (6 bases). This CDR3 is built from 14 residues. Trimming removed 4 bases from V and 2 bases from J, with 10 bases in between. Looked up from germline, CDR1 is KGHDR and CDR2 is SFDVKD. CDR3 in DNA: TGTGCCACCAGTGACCGGACAGAACAAGAGACCCAGTACTTC. The encoded protein is CATSDRTEQETQYF.

This clonotype showed up just a few times. The V and J genes are TRBV4-1 and TRBJ2-3; D gene unclear. This CDR3 is built from 14 residues. The V gene lost 4 bases and the J gene lost 14 bases, with 22 bases spanning the gap. Per the germline V gene, CDR1 is MGHRA and CDR2 is YSYEKL. The CDR3 here is CASSRGLGNRYAYF. CDR3 bases: TGCGCCAGCAGCCGCGGTCTAGGGAACAGATACGCGTATTTT.

This clonotype was picked up a small number of times. J is TRBJ2-7 and V is TRBV29-1; 9 bases agree with TRBD2. CDR1 is SQVTM and CDR2 is ANQGSEA in the germline V gene. The CDR3 is made up of 15 amino acids. V shed 0 bases, J shed 4 bases, and the junction held 7 bases outside the gene matches. As DNA, the CDR3 is TGCAGCGTTGAAGAAGGGAGCGGGAGGATTTACGAGCAGTACTTC. Protein: CSVEEGSGRIYEQYF.

The rearrangement uses TRBV12-3 or TRBV12-4 and TRBJ2-1, with D possibly matching TRBD1 (5 bases). The CDR3 is made up of 13 amino acids. Deletions cut 6 bases from V and 4 bases from J, with 10 bases between. CDR3 amino acids: CASSPTAYNEQFF. DNA of the CDR3: TGTGCCAGCAGCCCGACAGCTTACAATGAGCAGTTCTTC.

The chain uses TRBV5-1 and TRBJ2-1, with 8 positions matching TRBD2. Looked up from germline, CDR1 is SGHRS and CDR2 is YFSETQ. The CDR3 totals 15 residues. The trim removed 2 bases at V and 2 bases at J, leaving 3 bases unmatched. The CDR3 loop is CASSLTGLAYNEQFF. CDR3 DNA sequence: TGCGCCAGCAGCTTAACGGGACTAGCCTACAATGAGCAGTTCTTC. Full variable domain (outside the CDR3, taken from reference TRBV5-1 and TRBJ2-1): KAGVTQTPRYLIKTRGQQVTLSCSPISGHRSVSWYQQTPGQGLQFLFEYFSETQRNKGNFPGRFSGRQFSNSRSEMNVSTLELGDSALYLCASSLTGLAYNEQFFGPGTRLTVL.

This clonotype was seen only a few times. V usage is TRBV20-1 and J usage is TRBJ2-1, with 8 bases that match TRBD1. CDR1 and CDR2 from the germline V gene are DFQATT and SNEGSKA (reference sequence). V shed 6 bases and J 7 bases; nucleotides not matched to a gene: 8. CDR3 length equals 13 residues. CDR3 sequence: CSALSDRANEQFF. The CDR3 nucleotides are TGCAGTGCCTTATCGGACAGGGCGAATGAGCAGTTCTTC.

This clonotype turned up a few times. This rearrangement joins TRBV20-1 to TRBJ2-3; no clear D gene. The V gene's germline CDR1 is DFQATT and CDR2 SNEGSKA (reference sequence). With 8 bases removed from V and 0 bases from J, the gap between germline ends came to 12 bases. This CDR3 is 13 amino acids long. The CDR3 reads CSSLGLSTDTQYF. For the CDR3, the DNA is TGCAGTTCCCTAGGCCTCAGCACAGATACGCAGTATTTT.

As concerns this clonotype: Compared with germline, one end of the junction differs, possibly owing to a read error. This rearrangement joins TRBV27 to TRBJ1-1, with D possibly matching TRBD1 (6 bases). This CDR3 has 17 residues. The V gene's germline CDR1 is MNHEY and CDR2 SMNVEV (reference sequence). The CDR3 region is CASSFTGRGGRNTEAFF. CDR3 DNA sequence: TGTGCCAGCAGTTTCACAGGGAGGGGGGGCCGGAACACTGAGGCTTTCTTT.

The chain links TRBV29-1 to TRBJ1-1; D may be TRBD1 (6 bases). The germline V gene has CDR1 SQVTM and CDR2 ANQGSEA. V lost 7 bases and J lost 2, with 14 bases in between. CDR3 length: 13 amino acids. The CDR3 spells CSGNRVGNTEAFF. As DNA, the CDR3 is TGCAGCGGGAACAGGGTAGGCAACACTGAAGCTTTCTTT. The full variable domain, its missing parts supplied by reference TRBV29-1 and TRBJ1-1, is SAVISQKPSRDICQRGTSLTIQCQVDSQVTMMFWYRQQPGQSLTLIATANQGSEATYESGFVIDKFPISRPNLTFSTLTVSNMSPEDSSIYLCSGNRVGNTEAFFGQGTRLTVV.

The chain employs TRBV5-1 and TRBJ2-7; 8 nucleotides align to TRBD2. Per germline, CDR1 SGHRS and CDR2 YFSETQ. The CDR3 contains 15 residues. The V and J ends lost 4 bases and 6 bases, in that order; junction bases with no gene match: 12. CDR3 sequence: CASSPPGLAVAEQYF. For the CDR3, the DNA is TGCGCCAGCAGCCCCCCCGGACTAGCAGTCGCCGAGCAGTACTTC.

This sequence joins TRBV24-1 and TRBJ1-5, with 9 nucleotides matching TRBD1. V lost 2 bases, J lost 3 bases, and 4 bases stayed unmatched. The CDR3 runs to 16 residues. Germline loops: CDR1 KGHDR, CDR2 SFDVKD. The CDR3 sequence is CATSDSRTGVNQPQHF. DNA for the CDR3: TGTGCCACCAGTGATTCGAGGACAGGGGTCAATCAGCCCCAGCATTTT.

Of note for this clonotype: One junction end does not reproduce the germline sequence, and a read error may be involved. The rearrangement links TRBV5-1 to TRBJ2-5; TRBD1 matches 7 bases. The germline V gene encodes CDR1 SGHRS and CDR2 YFSETQ. There are 16 residues in the CDR3. The CDR3 bases are TGCGCCGGCAGCTTGACAGGGAATGGTAACCAAGAGACCCAGTACTTC. It codes for CAGSLTGNGNQETQYF.

This rearrangement joins TRBV20-1 to TRBJ1-1; no reliable D call. The CDR3 is 13 residues long. With 5 bases removed from V and 1 base from J, the gap between germline ends came to 11 bases. Germline CDR1 is DFQATT and CDR2 is SNEGSKA (reference sequence). Written as DNA, the CDR3 is TGCAGTGCTTCAAAAAAATGGAACACTGAAGCTTTCTTT. Protein sequence: CSASKKWNTEAFF.

The chain has TRBV29-1 and TRBJ2-3; D may be TRBD2 (5 bases). Trimming took off 0 bases at V and 14 bases at J, with 30 bases between the two ends. CDR1 and CDR2 from the germline V gene are SQVTM and ANQGSEA. CDR3 length: 17 residues. The CDR3 here is CSVEDLRLAYEHRYAYF. CDR3 bases: TGCAGCGTTGAAGATCTTAGGCTAGCCTATGAGCACAGATACGCGTATTTT.

The chain couples TRBV3-1 to TRBJ2-1; TRBD2 aligns across 9 bases. The CDR3 covers 15 residues. The J segment lost 9 bases and the V segment lost 5 bases, leaving 11 bases of the junction unmatched. Germline values: CDR1 LGHDT, CDR2 YNNKEL (reference sequence). The CDR3 DNA reads TGTGCCAGCAGCTCCCCGGGACTAGCTCCAAGTGAGCAGTTCTTC. This codes for CASSSPGLAPSEQFF.